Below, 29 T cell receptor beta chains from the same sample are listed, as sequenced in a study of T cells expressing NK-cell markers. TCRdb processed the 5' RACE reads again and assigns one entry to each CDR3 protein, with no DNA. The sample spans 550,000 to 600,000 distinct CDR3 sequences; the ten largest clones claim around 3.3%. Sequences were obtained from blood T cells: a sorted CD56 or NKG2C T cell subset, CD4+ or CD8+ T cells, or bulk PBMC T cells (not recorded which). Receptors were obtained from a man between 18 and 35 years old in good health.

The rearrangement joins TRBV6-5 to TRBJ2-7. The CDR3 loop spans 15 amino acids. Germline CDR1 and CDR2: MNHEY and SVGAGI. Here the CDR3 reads CASSWAGIGFYEQYF.

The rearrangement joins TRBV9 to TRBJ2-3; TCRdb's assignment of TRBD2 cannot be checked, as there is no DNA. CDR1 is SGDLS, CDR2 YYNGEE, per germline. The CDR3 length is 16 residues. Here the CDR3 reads CASSVGREKPGDTQYF.

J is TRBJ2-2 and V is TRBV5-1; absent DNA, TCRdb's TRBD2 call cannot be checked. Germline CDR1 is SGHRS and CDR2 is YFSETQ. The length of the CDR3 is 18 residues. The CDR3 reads CASSSPGLEFANTGELFF.

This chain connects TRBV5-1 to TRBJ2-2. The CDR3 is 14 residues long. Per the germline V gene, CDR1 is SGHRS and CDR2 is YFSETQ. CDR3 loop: CASSARGLDGELFF.

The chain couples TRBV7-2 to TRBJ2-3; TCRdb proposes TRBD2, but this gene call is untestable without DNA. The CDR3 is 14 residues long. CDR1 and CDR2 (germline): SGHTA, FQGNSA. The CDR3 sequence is CASSFRLASDTQYF.

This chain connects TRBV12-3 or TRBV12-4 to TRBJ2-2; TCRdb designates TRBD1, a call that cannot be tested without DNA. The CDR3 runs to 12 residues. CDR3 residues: CASSFGGRKLFF.

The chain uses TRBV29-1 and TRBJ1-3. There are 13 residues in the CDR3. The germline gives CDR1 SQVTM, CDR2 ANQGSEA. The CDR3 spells CSVADFSGNTIYF.

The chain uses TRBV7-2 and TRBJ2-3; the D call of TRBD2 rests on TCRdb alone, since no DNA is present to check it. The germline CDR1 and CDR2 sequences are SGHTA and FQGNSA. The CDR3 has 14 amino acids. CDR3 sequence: CASSTSGRAGTQYF.

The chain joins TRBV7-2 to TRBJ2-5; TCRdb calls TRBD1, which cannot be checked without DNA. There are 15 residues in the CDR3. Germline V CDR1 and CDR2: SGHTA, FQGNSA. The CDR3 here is CASSSTQGARETQYF.

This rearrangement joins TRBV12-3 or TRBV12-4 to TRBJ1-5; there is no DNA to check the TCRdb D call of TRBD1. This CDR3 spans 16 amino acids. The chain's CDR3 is CASSLEPGTGVRPQHF.

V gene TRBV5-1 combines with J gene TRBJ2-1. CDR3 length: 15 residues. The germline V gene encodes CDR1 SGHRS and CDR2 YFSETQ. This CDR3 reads CASSLVIGFGNEQFF.

CDR3 sequence reads: CASSPGLLTEAFF. The chain employs TRBV10-3 and TRBJ1-1. CDR1 is ENHRY, CDR2 SYGVKD, per germline. This CDR3 has 13 residues.

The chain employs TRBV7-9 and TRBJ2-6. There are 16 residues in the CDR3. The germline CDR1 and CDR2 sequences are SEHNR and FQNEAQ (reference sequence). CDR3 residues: CASSSPQGSGANVLTF.

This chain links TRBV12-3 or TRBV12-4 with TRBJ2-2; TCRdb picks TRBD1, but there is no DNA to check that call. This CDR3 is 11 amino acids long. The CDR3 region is CASSPPGELFF.

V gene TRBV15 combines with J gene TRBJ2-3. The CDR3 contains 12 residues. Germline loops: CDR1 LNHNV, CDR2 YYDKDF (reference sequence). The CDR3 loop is CATSNEPGTQYF.

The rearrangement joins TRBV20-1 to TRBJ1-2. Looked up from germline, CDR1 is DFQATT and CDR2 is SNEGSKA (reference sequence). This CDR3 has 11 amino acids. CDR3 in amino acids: CSAPGPYGYTF.

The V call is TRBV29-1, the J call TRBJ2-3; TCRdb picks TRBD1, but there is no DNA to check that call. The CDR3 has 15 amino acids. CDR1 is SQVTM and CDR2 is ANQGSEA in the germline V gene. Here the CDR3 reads CSVIPGQGLSDTQYF.

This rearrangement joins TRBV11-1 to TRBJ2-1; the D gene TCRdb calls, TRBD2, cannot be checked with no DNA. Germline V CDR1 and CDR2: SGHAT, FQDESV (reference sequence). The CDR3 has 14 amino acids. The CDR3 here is CASSYSLRGNEQFF.

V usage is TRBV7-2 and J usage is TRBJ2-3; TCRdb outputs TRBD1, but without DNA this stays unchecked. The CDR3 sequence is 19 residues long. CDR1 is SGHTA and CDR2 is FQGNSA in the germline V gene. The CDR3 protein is CASSLRRIDPSGGEDTQYF.

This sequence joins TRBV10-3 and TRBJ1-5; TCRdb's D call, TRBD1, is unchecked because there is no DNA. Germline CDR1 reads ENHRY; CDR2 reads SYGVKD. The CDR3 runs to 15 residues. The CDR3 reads CAISESRTDHQPQHF.

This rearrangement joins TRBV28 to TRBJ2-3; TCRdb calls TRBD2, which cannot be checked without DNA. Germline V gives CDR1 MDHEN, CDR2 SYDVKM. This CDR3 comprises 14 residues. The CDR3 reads CASGVREVGDTQYF.

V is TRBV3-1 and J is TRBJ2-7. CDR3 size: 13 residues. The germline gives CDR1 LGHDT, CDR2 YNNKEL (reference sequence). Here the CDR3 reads CASSQSWGYEQYF.

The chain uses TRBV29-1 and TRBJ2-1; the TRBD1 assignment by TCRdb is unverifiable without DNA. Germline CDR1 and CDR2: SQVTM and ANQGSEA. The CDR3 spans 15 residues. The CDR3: CSGRGEGSPYNEQFF.

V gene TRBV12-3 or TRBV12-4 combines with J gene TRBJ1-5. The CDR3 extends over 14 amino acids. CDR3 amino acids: CASSFAGSGQPQHF.

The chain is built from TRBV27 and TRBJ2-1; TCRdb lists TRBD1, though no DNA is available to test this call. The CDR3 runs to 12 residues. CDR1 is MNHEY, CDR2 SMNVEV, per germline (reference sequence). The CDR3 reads CASSLGRGEQFF.

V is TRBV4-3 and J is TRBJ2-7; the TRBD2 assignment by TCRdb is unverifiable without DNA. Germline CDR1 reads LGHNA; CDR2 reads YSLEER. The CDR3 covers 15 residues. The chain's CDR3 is CASSQPLAGEHEQYF.

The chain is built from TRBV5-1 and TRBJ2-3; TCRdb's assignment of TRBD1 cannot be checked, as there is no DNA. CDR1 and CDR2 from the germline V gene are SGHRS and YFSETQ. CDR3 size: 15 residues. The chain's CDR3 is CASSLESRGSDTQYF.

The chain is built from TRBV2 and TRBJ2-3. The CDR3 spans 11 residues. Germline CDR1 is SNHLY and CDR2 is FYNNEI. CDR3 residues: CASEAPDTQYF.

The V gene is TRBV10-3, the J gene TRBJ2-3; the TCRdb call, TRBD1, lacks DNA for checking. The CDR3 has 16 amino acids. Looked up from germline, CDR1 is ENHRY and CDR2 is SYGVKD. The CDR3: CAISGADSWSTDTQYF.